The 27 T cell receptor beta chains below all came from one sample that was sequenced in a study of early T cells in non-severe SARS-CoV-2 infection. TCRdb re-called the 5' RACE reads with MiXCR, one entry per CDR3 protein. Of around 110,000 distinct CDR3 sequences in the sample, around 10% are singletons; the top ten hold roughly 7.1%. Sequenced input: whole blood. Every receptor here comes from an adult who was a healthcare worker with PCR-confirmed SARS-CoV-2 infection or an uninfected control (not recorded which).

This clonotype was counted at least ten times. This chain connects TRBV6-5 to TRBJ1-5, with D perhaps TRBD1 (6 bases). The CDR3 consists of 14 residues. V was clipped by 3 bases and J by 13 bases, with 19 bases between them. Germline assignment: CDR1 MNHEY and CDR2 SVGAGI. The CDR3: CASSYHHRALGQHF. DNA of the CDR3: TGTGCCAGCAGTTATCATCACAGGGCCCTAGGACAGCATTTT.

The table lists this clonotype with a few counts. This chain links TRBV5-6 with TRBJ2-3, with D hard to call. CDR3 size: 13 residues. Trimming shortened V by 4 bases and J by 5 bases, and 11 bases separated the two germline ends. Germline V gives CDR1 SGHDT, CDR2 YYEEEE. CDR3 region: CASSLPYVDTQYF. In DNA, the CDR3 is TGTGCCAGCAGCCTCCCATACGTAGATACGCAGTATTTT.

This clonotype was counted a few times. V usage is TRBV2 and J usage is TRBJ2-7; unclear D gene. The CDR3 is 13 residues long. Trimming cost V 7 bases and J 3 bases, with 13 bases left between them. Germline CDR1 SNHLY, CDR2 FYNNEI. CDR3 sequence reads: CASIRKPGYEQYF. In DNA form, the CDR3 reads TGTGCCAGCATCCGCAAGCCAGGCTACGAGCAGTACTTC.

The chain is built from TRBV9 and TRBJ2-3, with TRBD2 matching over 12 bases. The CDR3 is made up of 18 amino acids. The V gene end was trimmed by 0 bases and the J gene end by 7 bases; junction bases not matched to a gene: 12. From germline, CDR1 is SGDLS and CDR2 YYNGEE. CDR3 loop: CASSVGLRLAGDQNTQYF. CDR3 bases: TGTGCCAGCAGCGTAGGGCTTCGACTAGCGGGAGATCAGAATACGCAGTATTTT.

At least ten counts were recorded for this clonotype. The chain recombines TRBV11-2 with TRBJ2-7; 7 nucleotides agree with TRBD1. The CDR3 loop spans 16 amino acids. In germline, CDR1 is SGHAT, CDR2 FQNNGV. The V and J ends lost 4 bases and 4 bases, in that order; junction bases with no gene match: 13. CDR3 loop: CASSSAPGTDLYEQYF. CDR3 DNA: TGTGCCAGCAGCTCCGCCCCAGGGACAGACCTTTACGAGCAGTACTTC.

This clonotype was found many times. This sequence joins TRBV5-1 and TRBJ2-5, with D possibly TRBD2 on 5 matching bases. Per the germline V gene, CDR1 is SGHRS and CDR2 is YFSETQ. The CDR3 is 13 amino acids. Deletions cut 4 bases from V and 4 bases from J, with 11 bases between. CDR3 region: CASSPRGAETQYF. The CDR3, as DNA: TGCGCCAGCAGCCCCCGGGGAGCAGAGACCCAGTACTTC.

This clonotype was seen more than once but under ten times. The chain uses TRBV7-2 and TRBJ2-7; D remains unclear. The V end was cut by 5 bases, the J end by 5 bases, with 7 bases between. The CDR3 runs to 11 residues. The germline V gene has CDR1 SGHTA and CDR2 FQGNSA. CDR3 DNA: TGTGCCAGCAGCGAACAGAACGAGCAGTACTTC. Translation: CASSEQNEQYF.

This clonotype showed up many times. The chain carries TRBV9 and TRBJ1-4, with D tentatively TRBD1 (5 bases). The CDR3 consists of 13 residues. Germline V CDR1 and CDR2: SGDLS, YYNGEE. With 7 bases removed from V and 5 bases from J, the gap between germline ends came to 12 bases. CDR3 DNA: TGTGCCAGCTCACAGGCCCCCAATGAAAAACTGTTTTTT. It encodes CASSQAPNEKLFF. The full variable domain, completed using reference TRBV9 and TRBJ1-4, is DSGVTQTPKHLITATGQRVTLRCSPRSGDLSVYWYQQSLDQGLQFLIQYYNGEERAKGNILERFSAQQFPDLHSELNLSSLELGDSALYFCASSQAPNEKLFFGSGTQLSVL.

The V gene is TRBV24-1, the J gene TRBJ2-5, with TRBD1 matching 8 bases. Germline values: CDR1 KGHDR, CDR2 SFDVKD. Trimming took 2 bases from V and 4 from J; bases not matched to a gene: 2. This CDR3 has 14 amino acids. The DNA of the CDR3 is TGTGCCACCAGTGATTCTGGACAGGGAGAGACCCAGTACTTC. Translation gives CATSDSGQGETQYF.

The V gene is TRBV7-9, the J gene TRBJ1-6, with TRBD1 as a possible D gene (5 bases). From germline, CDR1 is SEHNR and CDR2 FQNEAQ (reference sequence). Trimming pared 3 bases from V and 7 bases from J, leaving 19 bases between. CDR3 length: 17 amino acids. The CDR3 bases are TGTGCCAGCAGCTTCCCCCCAGGGAGGGACGGAAATTCACCCCTCCACTTT. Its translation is CASSFPPGRDGNSPLHF.

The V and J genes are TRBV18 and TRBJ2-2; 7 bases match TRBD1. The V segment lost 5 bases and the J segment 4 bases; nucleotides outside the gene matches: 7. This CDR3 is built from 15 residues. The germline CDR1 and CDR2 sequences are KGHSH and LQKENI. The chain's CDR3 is CASSARTGRTGELFF. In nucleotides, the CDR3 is TGTGCCAGCTCAGCTAGGACAGGCCGCACCGGGGAGCTGTTTTTT.

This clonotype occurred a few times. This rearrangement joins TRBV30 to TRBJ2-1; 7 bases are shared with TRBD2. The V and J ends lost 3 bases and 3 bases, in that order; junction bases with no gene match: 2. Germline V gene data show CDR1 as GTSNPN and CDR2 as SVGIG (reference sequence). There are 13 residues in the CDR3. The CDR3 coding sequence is TGTGCCTGGAGCCAGCGGGACTACAATGAGCAGTTCTTC. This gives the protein CAWSQRDYNEQFF.

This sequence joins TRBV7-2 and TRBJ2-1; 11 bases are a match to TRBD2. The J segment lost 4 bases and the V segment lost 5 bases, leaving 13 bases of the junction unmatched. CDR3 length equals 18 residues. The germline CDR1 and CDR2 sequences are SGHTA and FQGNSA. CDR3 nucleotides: TGTGCCAGCAGCCAAAAAATAGCGGGAGGGCCGGTTTACAATGAGCAGTTCTTC. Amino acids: CASSQKIAGGPVYNEQFF.

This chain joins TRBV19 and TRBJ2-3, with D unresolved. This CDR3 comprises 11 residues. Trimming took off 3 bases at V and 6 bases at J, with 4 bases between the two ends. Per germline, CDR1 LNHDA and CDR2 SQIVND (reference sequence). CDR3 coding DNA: TGTGCCAGTAGTATCCACGATACGCAGTATTTT. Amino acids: CASSIHDTQYF.

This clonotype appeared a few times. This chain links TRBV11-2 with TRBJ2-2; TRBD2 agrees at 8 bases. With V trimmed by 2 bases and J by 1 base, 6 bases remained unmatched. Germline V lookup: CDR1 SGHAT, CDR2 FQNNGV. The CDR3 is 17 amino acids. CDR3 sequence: CASSLTRLALNTGELFF. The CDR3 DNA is TGTGCCAGCAGCTTAACGAGACTAGCGCTGAACACCGGGGAGCTGTTTTTT.

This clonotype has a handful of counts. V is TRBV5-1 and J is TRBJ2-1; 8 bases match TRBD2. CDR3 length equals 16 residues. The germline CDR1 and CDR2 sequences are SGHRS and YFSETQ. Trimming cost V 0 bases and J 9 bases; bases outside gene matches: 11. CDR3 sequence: CASSLEGSGGLSEQFF. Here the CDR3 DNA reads TGCGCCAGCAGCTTGGAGGGGTCGGGAGGGCTCTCTGAGCAGTTCTTC.

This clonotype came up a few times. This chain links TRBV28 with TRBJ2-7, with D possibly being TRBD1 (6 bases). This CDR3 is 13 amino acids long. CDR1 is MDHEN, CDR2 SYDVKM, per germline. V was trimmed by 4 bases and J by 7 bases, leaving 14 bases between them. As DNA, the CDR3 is TGTGCCAGCAGTTCTGCAGGGGCGGTAGAGCAGTACTTC. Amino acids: CASSSAGAVEQYF.

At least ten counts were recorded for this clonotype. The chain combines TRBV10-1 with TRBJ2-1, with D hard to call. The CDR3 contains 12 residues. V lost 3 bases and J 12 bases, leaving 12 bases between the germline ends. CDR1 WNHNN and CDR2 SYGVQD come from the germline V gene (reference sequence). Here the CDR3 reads CASSDGPRTQFF. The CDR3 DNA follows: TGCGCCAGCAGTGACGGCCCCCGGACGCAGTTCTTC.

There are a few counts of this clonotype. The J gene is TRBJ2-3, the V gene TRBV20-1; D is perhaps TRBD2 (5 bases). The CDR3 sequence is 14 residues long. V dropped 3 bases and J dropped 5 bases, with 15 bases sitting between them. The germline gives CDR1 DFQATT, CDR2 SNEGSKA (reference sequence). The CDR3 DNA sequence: TGCAGTGCTAGCGCCGGCTTTCGGGGAGATACGCAGTATTTT. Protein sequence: CSASAGFRGDTQYF.

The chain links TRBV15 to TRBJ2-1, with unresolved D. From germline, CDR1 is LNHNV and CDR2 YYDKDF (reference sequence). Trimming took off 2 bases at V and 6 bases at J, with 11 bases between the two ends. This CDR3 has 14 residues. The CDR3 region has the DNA TGTGCCACCAGCAGATCGACAAAGGTCAATGAGCAGTTCTTC. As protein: CATSRSTKVNEQFF.

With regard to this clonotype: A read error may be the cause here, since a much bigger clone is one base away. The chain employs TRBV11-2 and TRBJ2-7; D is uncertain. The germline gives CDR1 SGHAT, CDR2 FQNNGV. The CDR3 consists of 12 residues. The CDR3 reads CVSSLDSNEQYF. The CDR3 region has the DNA TGTGTCAGCAGCTTAGATTCGAACGAGCAGTACTTC. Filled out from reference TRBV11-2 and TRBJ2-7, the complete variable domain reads EAGVAQSPRYKIIEKRQSVAFWCNPISGHATLYWYQQILGQGPKLLIQFQNNGVVDDSQLPKDRFSAERLKGVDSTLKIQPAKLEDSAVYLCVSSLDSNEQYFGPGTRLTVT.

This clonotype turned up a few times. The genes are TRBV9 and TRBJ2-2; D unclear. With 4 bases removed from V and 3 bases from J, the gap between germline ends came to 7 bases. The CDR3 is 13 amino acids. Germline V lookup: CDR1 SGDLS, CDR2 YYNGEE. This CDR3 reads CASSPEDTGELFF. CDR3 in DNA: TGTGCCAGCAGCCCTGAGGACACCGGGGAGCTGTTTTTT.

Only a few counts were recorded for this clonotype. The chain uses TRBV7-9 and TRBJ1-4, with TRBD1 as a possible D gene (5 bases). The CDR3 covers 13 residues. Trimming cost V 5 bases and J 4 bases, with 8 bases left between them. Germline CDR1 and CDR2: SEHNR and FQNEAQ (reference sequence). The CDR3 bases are TGTGCCAGCAGCCGGGGACGTAATGAAAAACTGTTTTTT. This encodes CASSRGRNEKLFF.

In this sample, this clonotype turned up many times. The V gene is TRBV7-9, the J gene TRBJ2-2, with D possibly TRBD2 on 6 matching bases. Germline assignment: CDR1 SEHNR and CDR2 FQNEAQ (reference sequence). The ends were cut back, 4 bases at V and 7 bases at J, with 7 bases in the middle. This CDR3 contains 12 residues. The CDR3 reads CASSSGVGELFF. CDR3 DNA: TGTGCCAGCAGCTCGGGAGTCGGGGAGCTGTTTTTT.

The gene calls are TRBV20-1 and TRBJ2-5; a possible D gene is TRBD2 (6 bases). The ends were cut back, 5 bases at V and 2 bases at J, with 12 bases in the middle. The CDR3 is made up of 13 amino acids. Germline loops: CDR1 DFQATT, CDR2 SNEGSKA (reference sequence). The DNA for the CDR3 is TGCAGTGCTGGCCGGGACTTACAAGAGACCCAGTACTTC. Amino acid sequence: CSAGRDLQETQYF.

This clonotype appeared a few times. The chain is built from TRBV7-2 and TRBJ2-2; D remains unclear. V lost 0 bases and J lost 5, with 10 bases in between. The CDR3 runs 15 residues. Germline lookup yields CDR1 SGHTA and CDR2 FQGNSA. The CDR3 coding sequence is TGTGCCAGCAGCTTAGCGCTGGGCAGAACCGGGGAGCTGTTTTTT. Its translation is CASSLALGRTGELFF.

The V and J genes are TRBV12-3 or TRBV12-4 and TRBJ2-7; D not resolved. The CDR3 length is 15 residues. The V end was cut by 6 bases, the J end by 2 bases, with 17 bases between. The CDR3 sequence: CASSPNTGGAYEQYF. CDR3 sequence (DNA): TGTGCCAGCAGCCCGAATACCGGCGGCGCCTACGAGCAGTACTTC.